The 11 T cell receptor beta chains below come from one sample, sequenced in a study of blood T cell repertoires in COVID-19. Profiled with immunoSEQ multiplex PCR; TCRdb holds only in-frame clones, not every one. Found here are 220,000 or so clones, roughly nine tenths of them singletons; the top ten hold more than 3%. Sequenced: PBMCs or T cells enriched from blood (not recorded which). These receptors were collected from a woman aged 18-29 years in a cohort exposed to, infected with or recovered from COVID-19 (not recorded which).

This chain links TRBV9 with TRBJ2-3; TRBD2 aligns across 7 bases. This CDR3 contains 16 residues. CDR1 and CDR2 from the germline V gene are SGDLS and YYNGEE. Trimming cost V 2 bases and J 0 bases; bases outside gene matches: 6. CDR3 in amino acids: CASSVRSSGSTDTQYF. CDR3 coding DNA: TGTGCCAGCAGCGTGCGGTCTAGCGGAAGCACAGATACGCAGTATTTT.

The chain combines TRBV3-1 (or the pseudogene TRBV3-2) with TRBJ2-1, with 13 bases fitting TRBD2. Germline trimming cut 1 base from V and 10 bases from J; bases unmatched to any gene: 7. Germline V gives CDR1 LGHDT, CDR2 YNNKEL (reference sequence). This CDR3 is 16 amino acids long. Here the CDR3 reads CASSQVGTSGGAEQFF. CDR3 in DNA: TGTGCCAGCAGCCAAGTCGGCACTAGCGGGGGGGCGGAGCAGTTCTTC.

This rearrangement joins TRBV27 to TRBJ2-1; TRBD2 matches 11 bases. This CDR3 comprises 14 residues. J was trimmed by 10 bases and V by 6 bases; bases with no gene match: 8. CDR1 MNHEY and CDR2 SMNVEV come from the germline V gene (reference sequence). The CDR3 DNA reads TGTGCCAGCAGCTTAGCGGGAGGGCCCGGGGAGCAGTTCTTC. Translation: CASSLAGGPGEQFF.

The rearrangement joins TRBV10-3 to TRBJ1-1, with D possibly being TRBD1 (5 bases). The CDR3 spans 13 residues. V was trimmed by 10 bases and J by 5 bases, leaving 17 bases between them. Germline V gene sequence: CDR1 ENHRY, CDR2 SYGVKD. CDR3 protein: CATAAGRGTEAFF. The CDR3 coding sequence is TGTGCCACCGCCGCGGGAAGGGGAACTGAAGCTTTCTTT.

The chain employs TRBV5-1 and TRBJ2-3; TRBD1 matches 10 bases. CDR3 length: 18 amino acids. The germline CDR1 and CDR2 sequences are SGHRS and YFSETQ. V lost 1 base, J lost 1 base, and 9 bases stayed unmatched. CDR3 residues: CASSLQVLGTGGTDTQYF. The CDR3 DNA reads TGCGCCAGCAGCTTGCAGGTGTTAGGGACAGGGGGCACAGATACGCAGTATTTT.

This chain uses TRBV28 with TRBJ2-7, with 11 positions matching TRBD2. Per germline, CDR1 MDHEN and CDR2 SYDVKM. Trimming cost V 8 bases and J 3 bases; bases outside gene matches: 6. The CDR3 has 14 residues. The CDR3, as DNA: TGTGCCAGCCTCGGGACTAGCGGTTTCTACGAGCAGTACTTC. Translation: CASLGTSGFYEQYF.

The V call is TRBV9, the J call TRBJ1-2, with 11 bases matching TRBD1. Unmatched junction bases numbered 19, after V lost 4 bases and J lost 8 bases. Looked up from germline, CDR1 is SGDLS and CDR2 is YYNGEE. This CDR3 comprises 18 residues. The CDR3 sequence: CASSPHTGTGGPEGGYTF. The CDR3 DNA follows: TGTGCCAGCAGCCCCCACACCGGGACAGGGGGGCCAGAAGGCGGCTACACCTTC.

The chain combines TRBV5-1 with TRBJ2-5; the match to TRBD1 covers 8 bases. In germline, CDR1 is SGHRS, CDR2 YFSETQ. This CDR3 is built from 14 residues. J was trimmed by 5 bases and V by 3 bases; bases with no gene match: 6. The CDR3 loop is CASSSTTGDETQYF. The CDR3 nucleotides read TGCGCCAGCAGCTCAACGACAGGGGACGAGACCCAGTACTTC. Looking up the rest from reference TRBV5-1 and TRBJ2-5 gives the full variable domain: KAGVTQTPRYLIKTRGQQVTLSCSPISGHRSVSWYQQTPGQGLQFLFEYFSETQRNKGNFPGRFSGRQFSNSRSEMNVSTLELGDSALYLCASSSTTGDETQYFGPGTRLLVL.

This chain uses TRBV30 with TRBJ1-5, with TRBD1 matching 11 bases. The trim removed 5 bases at V and 6 bases at J, leaving 0 bases unmatched. The CDR3 has 12 amino acids. Germline CDR1 and CDR2: GTSNPN and SVGIG (reference sequence). In DNA, the CDR3 is TGTGCCTGGGGGACAGGGGGTCAGCCCCAGCATTTT. This gives the protein CAWGTGGQPQHF.

The V and J genes are TRBV7-9 and TRBJ1-1; the match to TRBD1 covers 8 bases. V dropped 2 bases and J dropped 4; count of bases not matched to a gene: 3. The CDR3 length is 14 residues. Germline-derived CDR1 and CDR2 are SEHNR and FQNEAQ (reference sequence). In nucleotides, the CDR3 is TGTGCCAGCAGCTTACAGGGGGCAAGCACTGAAGCTTTCTTT. Translation: CASSLQGASTEAFF.

The V and J genes are TRBV4-1 and TRBJ1-5; D uncertain. This CDR3 has 15 amino acids. Germline V gene lookup returns CDR1 MGHRA and CDR2 YSYEKL. Trimming stripped 0 bases from V and 1 base from J, with 7 bases between. The CDR3 is CASSQEVRSNQPQHF. The CDR3 region has the DNA TGCGCCAGCAGCCAAGAGGTCAGGAGCAATCAGCCCCAGCATTTT.